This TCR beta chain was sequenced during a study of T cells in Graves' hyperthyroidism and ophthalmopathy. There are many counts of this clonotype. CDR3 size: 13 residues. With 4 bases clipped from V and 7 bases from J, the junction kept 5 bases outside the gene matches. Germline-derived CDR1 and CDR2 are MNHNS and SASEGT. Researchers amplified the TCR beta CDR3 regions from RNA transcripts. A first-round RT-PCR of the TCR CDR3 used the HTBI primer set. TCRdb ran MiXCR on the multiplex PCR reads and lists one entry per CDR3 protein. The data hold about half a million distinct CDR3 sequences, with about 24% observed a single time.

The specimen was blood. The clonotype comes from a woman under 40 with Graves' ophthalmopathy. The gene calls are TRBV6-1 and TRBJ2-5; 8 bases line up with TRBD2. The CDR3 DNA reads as TGTGCCAGCAGTGCGGGGGGGTCGGCGACCCAGTACTTC. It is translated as CASSAGGSATQYF.